This is a list of T cell receptor beta chains from one sample in a study of cytomegalovirus exposure and HLA in healthy donors. Profiled with immunoSEQ multiplex PCR; TCRdb holds only in-frame clones, not every one. The table shows 95,000 to 100,000 clones, with under 80% occurring only once. The sample was PBMCs. These receptors originate from a man in his forties or fifties in good health and CMV-seronegative. Each CDR3 is given with its conserved first and last residue. D genes are given only for firm matches. A row's size may be missing; if present it is once, few, many or a size class.

V gene: TRBV9; J gene: TRBJ2-7; D gene: TRBD1; clone size: once; CDR3 DNA: TGTGCCAGCAGCGCGGGGGGACAGGGGTCCTACGAGCAGTACTTC; CDR3 protein: CASSAGGQGSYEQYF
V gene: TRBV19; J gene: TRBJ1-5; D gene: -; clone size: -; CDR3 DNA: TGTGCCAGTAGTCCTAACAGGGGCAATCAGCCCCAGCATTTT; CDR3 protein: CASSPNRGNQPQHF
V gene: TRBV28; J gene: TRBJ2-5; D gene: TRBD2; clone size: few; CDR3 DNA: TGTGCCAGCAGTTTAGCTAGCGGGCAACAAGAGACCCAGTACTTC; CDR3 protein: CASSLASGQQETQYF
V gene: TRBV18; J gene: TRBJ1-6; D gene: -; clone size: -; CDR3 DNA: TGTGCCAGCTCACCACCCCCGTCGAATTCACCCCTCCACTTT; CDR3 protein: CASSPPPSNSPLHF
V gene: TRBV5-4; J gene: TRBJ1-1; D gene: -; clone size: -; CDR3 DNA: TGTGCCAGCAGCCTCGGACAGAGAGAAGGTGAAGCTTTCTTT; CDR3 protein: CASSLGQREGEAFF
V gene: TRBV30; J gene: TRBJ1-2; D gene: -; clone size: once; CDR3 DNA: TGTGCCTCGACAGGAGGCTACACCTTC; CDR3 protein: CASTGGYTF
V gene: TRBV7-2; J gene: TRBJ2-1; D gene: TRBD2; clone size: few; CDR3 DNA: TGTGCCAGCAGCTTAGATTTCCGGGGGGGATATCGGTTCTTC; CDR3 protein: CASSLDFRGGYRFF
V gene: TRBV6-5; J gene: TRBJ2-7; D gene: TRBD1; clone size: -; CDR3 DNA: TGTGCCAGCAGAGCTGGGACAGGGGGTATTTACGAGCAGTACTTC; CDR3 protein: CASRAGTGGIYEQYF
V gene: TRBV19; J gene: TRBJ2-1; D gene: TRBD1; clone size: -; CDR3 DNA: TGTGCCAGTAGTAGTGACAGGGGAGGCCCTCTCTCCGAGCAGTTCTTC; CDR3 protein: CASSSDRGGPLSEQFF
V gene: TRBV7-2; J gene: TRBJ1-6; D gene: TRBD1; clone size: -; CDR3 DNA: TGTGCCAGCAGCGACCGACAGGGAAATTCACCCCTCCACTTT; CDR3 protein: CASSDRQGNSPLHF
V gene: TRBV2; J gene: TRBJ2-1; D gene: TRBD2; clone size: once; CDR3 DNA: TGTGCCAGCAGCCGCGCCATGACTAGCGGGGGACACAATGAGCAGTTCTTC; CDR3 protein: CASSRAMTSGGHNEQFF
V gene: TRBV5-1; J gene: TRBJ2-2; D gene: -; clone size: -; CDR3 DNA: TGCGCCAGCAGCCCGACGGCCAGCGTCGCGAACACCGGGGAGCTGTTTTTT; CDR3 protein: CASSPTASVANTGELFF
V gene: TRBV30; J gene: TRBJ1-2; D gene: -; clone size: -; CDR3 DNA: TGTGCCTGGAGTGACAAGACTAACTATGGCTACACCTTC; CDR3 protein: CAWSDKTNYGYTF
V gene: TRBV5-1; J gene: TRBJ2-3; D gene: -; clone size: -; CDR3 DNA: TGCGCCAGCAGCCTCTCCGGAGATACGCAGTATTTT; CDR3 protein: CASSLSGDTQYF
V gene: TRBV6-1; J gene: TRBJ2-1; D gene: -; clone size: -; CDR3 DNA: TGTGCCAGCAACCACAGGGCCAGCTCCTACAATGAGCAGTTCTTC; CDR3 protein: CASNHRASSYNEQFF
V gene: TRBV4-3; J gene: TRBJ2-1; D gene: -; clone size: -; CDR3 DNA: TGCGCCAGCAGCCAAGAGGTGACAGGCGCCTACAATGAGCAGTTCTTC; CDR3 protein: CASSQEVTGAYNEQFF
V gene: TRBV6-6; J gene: TRBJ2-3; D gene: -; clone size: -; CDR3 DNA: TGTGCCAGCAGTACCCCTACCAGGGGAGATACGCAGTATTTT; CDR3 protein: CASSTPTRGDTQYF
V gene: TRBV19; J gene: TRBJ1-5; D gene: TRBD1; clone size: -; CDR3 DNA: TGTGCCAGTAGTACCCAGGGCAGGGGGCGAAATCAGCCCCAGCATTTT; CDR3 protein: CASSTQGRGRNQPQHF
V gene: TRBV6-6; J gene: TRBJ1-3; D gene: -; clone size: once; CDR3 DNA: TGTGCCAGCAGTCCCGTGGCACATGGAAACACCATATATTTT; CDR3 protein: CASSPVAHGNTIYF
V gene: TRBV19; J gene: TRBJ2-3; D gene: TRBD1; clone size: -; CDR3 DNA: TGTGCCAGTGGACAGGGGACTAGCACAGATACGCAGTATTTT; CDR3 protein: CASGQGTSTDTQYF
V gene: TRBV10-3; J gene: TRBJ1-5; D gene: -; clone size: -; CDR3 DNA: TGTGCCATCAGTAACAGCGGGGGGGCTTATCAGCCCCAGCATTTT; CDR3 protein: CAISNSGGAYQPQHF
V gene: TRBV5-1; J gene: TRBJ2-3; D gene: TRBD1; clone size: few; CDR3 DNA: TGCGCCAGCAGCATCCGGGACAGGGGGCTAACAGATACGCAGTATTTT; CDR3 protein: CASSIRDRGLTDTQYF
V gene: TRBV4-3; J gene: TRBJ1-5; D gene: -; clone size: -; CDR3 DNA: TGCGCCAGCAGCCAATCGACAGCCGGTCAGCCCCAGCATTTT; CDR3 protein: CASSQSTAGQPQHF
V gene: TRBV11-3; J gene: TRBJ2-6; D gene: TRBD2; clone size: -; CDR3 DNA: TGTGCCAGCAGCTTGGGTGGCGGGACTAGCCTCTCTGGGGCCAACGTCCTGACTTTC; CDR3 protein: CASSLGGGTSLSGANVLTF
V gene: TRBV18; J gene: TRBJ1-2; D gene: TRBD1; clone size: -; CDR3 DNA: TGTGCCAGCTCATCGGGGACAGCGCAGTACTATGGCTACACCTTC; CDR3 protein: CASSSGTAQYYGYTF
V gene: TRBV19; J gene: TRBJ2-2; D gene: -; clone size: -; CDR3 DNA: TGTGCCAGTAAGGAACAGACGAACACCGGGGAGCTGTTTTTT; CDR3 protein: CASKEQTNTGELFF
V gene: TRBV6-1; J gene: TRBJ1-1; D gene: -; clone size: -; CDR3 DNA: TGTGCCAGCAGTAGGAGCGGCACTGAAGCTTTCTTT; CDR3 protein: CASSRSGTEAFF
V gene: TRBV2; J gene: TRBJ2-2; D gene: TRBD2; clone size: -; CDR3 DNA: TGTGCCAGCAGTGAGGAGCGGGGGAACACCGGGGAGCTGTTTTTT; CDR3 protein: CASSEERGNTGELFF
V gene: TRBV2; J gene: TRBJ2-7; D gene: -; clone size: -; CDR3 DNA: TGTGCCAGCAAACCGGGTACCGTACTCTACGAGCAGTACTTC; CDR3 protein: CASKPGTVLYEQYF
V gene: TRBV21-1; J gene: TRBJ2-1; D gene: -; clone size: -; CDR3 DNA: TGTGCCAGCAGGGGCGGCCGGCGGGCTTACAATGAGCAGTTCTTC; CDR3 protein: CASRGGRRAYNEQFF
V gene: TRBV14; J gene: TRBJ2-3; D gene: -; clone size: -; CDR3 DNA: TGTGCCAGCAGCCTTAAGACGGGGGATACGCAGTATTTT; CDR3 protein: CASSLKTGDTQYF
V gene: TRBV6-1; J gene: TRBJ1-2; D gene: -; clone size: -; CDR3 DNA: TGTGCCAGCAGTATGGCAGGGAGGGACTATGGCTACACCTTC; CDR3 protein: CASSMAGRDYGYTF
V gene: TRBV14; J gene: TRBJ2-5; D gene: -; clone size: -; CDR3 DNA: TGTGCCAGCAGCCAAGATCCCCGGACCCAGTACTTC; CDR3 protein: CASSQDPRTQYF
V gene: TRBV25-1; J gene: TRBJ1-1; D gene: -; clone size: -; CDR3 DNA: TGTGCCAGCAGTGAGTCTGCTGAAGCTTTCTTT; CDR3 protein: CASSESAEAFF
V gene: TRBV18; J gene: TRBJ2-2; D gene: -; clone size: -; CDR3 DNA: TGTGCCAGCTCACCAGGAGAGAACACCGGGGAGCTGTTTTTT; CDR3 protein: CASSPGENTGELFF
V gene: TRBV30; J gene: TRBJ1-5; D gene: TRBD1; clone size: -; CDR3 DNA: TGTGCCTGGGCTAACAGGGGGCAACAGCCCCAGCATTTT; CDR3 protein: CAWANRGQQPQHF
V gene: TRBV6-4; J gene: TRBJ1-1; D gene: -; clone size: -; CDR3 DNA: TGTGCCAGCAGACCCGACAGGTTTTCCACTGAAGCTTTCTTT; CDR3 protein: CASRPDRFSTEAFF
V gene: TRBV2; J gene: TRBJ1-2; D gene: -; clone size: once; CDR3 DNA: TGTGCCAGCAGTGAAATCCCAGCGCTGGCCTATGGCTACACCTTC; CDR3 protein: CASSEIPALAYGYTF
V gene: TRBV7-6; J gene: TRBJ2-5; D gene: -; clone size: -; CDR3 DNA: TGTGCCAGCAGCTTAGCGGAGCAAGAGACCCAGTACTTC; CDR3 protein: CASSLAEQETQYF
V gene: TRBV10-1; J gene: TRBJ2-2; D gene: TRBD2; clone size: -; CDR3 DNA: TGCGCCAGCCGACTAGCGGGGTTCACCGGGGAGCTGTTTTTT; CDR3 protein: CASRLAGFTGELFF
V gene: TRBV11-3; J gene: TRBJ1-1; D gene: TRBD1; clone size: -; CDR3 DNA: TGTGCCAGCAGTTACAGGGGAATTGTTTCGGGCACTGAAGCTTTCTTT; CDR3 protein: CASSYRGIVSGTEAFF
V gene: TRBV20-1; J gene: TRBJ1-1; D gene: TRBD1; clone size: -; CDR3 DNA: TGCAGTGTTAGGGGGCCAACTGAAGCTTTCTTT; CDR3 protein: CSVRGPTEAFF
V gene: TRBV27; J gene: TRBJ2-1; D gene: -; clone size: -; CDR3 DNA: TGTGCCAGCAGTTCCCCACTAAACAATGAGCAGTTCTTC; CDR3 protein: CASSSPLNNEQFF
V gene: TRBV18; J gene: TRBJ2-7; D gene: TRBD2; clone size: -; CDR3 DNA: TGTGCCAGCTCACCAAGGAGGGAGGGCGAGCAGTACTTC; CDR3 protein: CASSPRREGEQYF
V gene: TRBV28; J gene: TRBJ1-1; D gene: TRBD1; clone size: -; CDR3 DNA: TGTGCCAGCAGTTTCAGGGGGATGAGCACTGAAGCTTTCTTT; CDR3 protein: CASSFRGMSTEAFF
V gene: TRBV12-5; J gene: TRBJ2-6; D gene: TRBD1; clone size: -; CDR3 DNA: TGTGCTAGTGGCCAAGGGACAGGGAGCTCTGGGGCCAACGTCCTGACTTTC; CDR3 protein: CASGQGTGSSGANVLTF
V gene: TRBV5-8; J gene: TRBJ1-5; D gene: -; clone size: -; CDR3 DNA: TGTGCCAGCAGCTTGGTGGGGGCGAATCAGCCCCAGCATTTT; CDR3 protein: CASSLVGANQPQHF
V gene: TRBV6-1; J gene: TRBJ2-5; D gene: -; clone size: -; CDR3 DNA: TGTGCCAGCAGTTATGACCAGGCCGAGACCCAGTACTTC; CDR3 protein: CASSYDQAETQYF
V gene: TRBV18; J gene: TRBJ2-1; D gene: TRBD2; clone size: -; CDR3 DNA: TGTGCCAGCTCACCCGGGACTAGCTCCTACAATGAGCAGTTCTTC; CDR3 protein: CASSPGTSSYNEQFF
V gene: TRBV18; J gene: TRBJ1-1; D gene: TRBD1; clone size: once; CDR3 DNA: TGTGCCAGCTCGCCGGACAGGGTGGCGACTGAAGCTTTCTTT; CDR3 protein: CASSPDRVATEAFF
V gene: TRBV7-2; J gene: TRBJ2-5; D gene: -; clone size: -; CDR3 DNA: TGTGCCAGCAGCTTTTCGGCAGGGCAAGAGACCCAGTACTTC; CDR3 protein: CASSFSAGQETQYF
V gene: TRBV5-5; J gene: TRBJ2-7; D gene: TRBD2; clone size: -; CDR3 DNA: TGTGCCAGCGGAATTAGCGGGGGATACTCCTACGAGCAGTACTTC; CDR3 protein: CASGISGGYSYEQYF
V gene: TRBV5-1; J gene: TRBJ2-1; D gene: -; clone size: -; CDR3 DNA: TGCGCCAGCGGAATCGGAGGGGGCATTGATAGTGAGCAGTTCTTC; CDR3 protein: CASGIGGGIDSEQFF